This T cell receptor (beta chain) was sequenced for a study of cytomegalovirus exposure and HLA in healthy donors. Those who donated were healthy bone marrow donors. Primers included in the PCR were 60 Vbeta and 13 Jbeta primers. Authors' data handling: The count from a later analysis was some 76 million unique TCR beta chains, some 9.9 million of them shared. Data came from immunoSEQ multiplex PCR; TCRdb stores just in-frame clones and leaves some out. V and J calls and clone size follow that table, whereas D and trimming were derived from the DNA. In the table there are under 150,000 clones, 80% to 90% of which are singletons. Turning to this clone: As yet, its antigen is unknown. Other nucleotide sequences in the sample specify the same CDR3.

Per germline, CDR1 SGHRS and CDR2 YFSETQ. This CDR3 spans 16 amino acids. The V gene lost 4 bases and the J gene lost 5 bases, with 21 bases spanning the gap. Overall study findings and caveats: Later on, a genetic analysis was performed. It linked a missense variant in DCLRE1C with V- and J-gene trimming of TCR beta. Prior analysis indicated that the majority of TCR beta V segments exhibited productivity approximately 87% or approximately 30% of the time.

This receptor was identified in a woman aged 25 to 39 in good health and CMV-seronegative. The sample taken for sequencing was PBMCs. J is TRBJ1-1 and V is TRBV5-1; D is uncertain. CDR3 amino acids: CASSPREPYQLTEAFF. The CDR3 DNA reads as TGCGCCAGCAGCCCGCGGGAGCCATACCAATTAACTGAAGCTTTCTTT.